These 20 T cell receptor beta chains were all obtained from the same sample, sequenced in a study of T cell changes during pregnancy in multiple sclerosis. The method was immunoSEQ multiplex PCR; TCRdb's version includes in-frame clones alone and lacks a portion of them. The sample shows over 50,000 clones, 80% to 90% of them seen only once. The sequenced material came from peripheral blood from another person, used as feeder cells. The receptors come from a human donor whose cells served as feeder cells for cultures in a pregnancy study.

The chain carries TRBV5-1 and TRBJ2-3, with D possibly TRBD1 on 6 matching bases. This CDR3 is built from 16 residues. Trimming pared 4 bases from V and 2 bases from J, leaving 17 bases between. Germline V gene data show CDR1 as SGHRS and CDR2 as YFSETQ. In DNA, the CDR3 is TGCGCCAGCAGCCCGGGACACTCCATTTACACAGATACGCAGTATTTT. Protein sequence: CASSPGHSIYTDTQYF.

This chain uses TRBV5-1 with TRBJ1-2; no definite D call. V gave up 0 bases and J gave up 4 bases, with 16 bases separating them. The CDR3 contains 16 residues. The V gene's germline CDR1 is SGHRS and CDR2 YFSETQ. The CDR3 protein is CASSLDPATTAYGYTF. As DNA, the CDR3 is TGCGCCAGCAGCTTGGATCCGGCGACGACGGCCTATGGCTACACCTTC.

The chain joins TRBV2 to TRBJ1-2; D is undetermined. CDR3 size: 13 residues. V was cut by 2 bases and J by 4 bases, with 8 bases left in between. From germline, CDR1 is SNHLY and CDR2 FYNNEI. Written as DNA, the CDR3 is TGTGCCAGCAGTGAACAGAAGATCTATGGCTACACCTTC. This encodes CASSEQKIYGYTF.

There are a few counts of this clone. This chain connects TRBV30 to TRBJ1-1, with D maybe TRBD1 (6 bases). The V gene lost 5 bases and the J gene lost 6 bases, with 16 bases spanning the gap. Germline V gives CDR1 GTSNPN, CDR2 SVGIG (reference sequence). CDR3 length: 13 residues. CDR3 coding DNA: TGTGCCTGGGGACTGGGGGCCAGGTCTGAAGCTTTCTTT. Protein product: CAWGLGARSEAFF.

The V gene is TRBV5-5, the J gene TRBJ2-5, with 10 positions matching TRBD2. J was trimmed by 2 bases and V by 0 bases; bases with no gene match: 13. The CDR3 length is 19 residues. Germline V gene data show CDR1 as SGHKS and CDR2 as YYEKEE (reference sequence). The CDR3 is CASSLVLTLAGSEQETQYF. The CDR3 DNA reads as TGTGCCAGCAGCTTGGTGCTTACACTAGCGGGGTCAGAACAAGAGACCCAGTACTTC. The entire variable domain, with the rest obtained from reference TRBV5-5 and TRBJ2-5, is as follows: DAGVTQSPTHLIKTRGQQVTLRCSPISGHKSVSWYQQVLGQGPQFIFQYYEKEERGRGNFPDRFSARQFPNYSSELNVNALLLGDSALYLCASSLVLTLAGSEQETQYFGPGTRLLVL.

This clone occurred once. The V call is TRBV7-8, the J call TRBJ2-7, with 12 bases that match TRBD2. The ends lost 1 base at V and 11 bases at J; junction bases unmatched: 9. This CDR3 contains 15 residues. Per germline, CDR1 SGHVS and CDR2 FQNEAQ. The CDR3 region is CASSLVKTSGSVKYF. The CDR3 coding sequence is TGTGCCAGCAGCTTAGTTAAGACTAGCGGGAGTGTAAAGTACTTC. Complete variable domain (other parts from reference TRBV7-8 and TRBJ2-7): GAGVSQSPRYKVAKRGQDVALRCDPISGHVSLFWYQQALGQGPEFLTYFQNEAQLDKSGLPSDRFFAERPEGSVSTLKIQRTQQEDSAVYLCASSLVKTSGSVKYFGPGTRLTVT.

This sequence joins TRBV11-2 and TRBJ1-2; 9 bases are a match to TRBD1. Germline CDR1 SGHAT, CDR2 FQNNGV. The CDR3 loop spans 17 amino acids. Trimming cost V 1 base and J 0 bases; bases outside gene matches: 6. The CDR3 region is CASSLGRDRATNYGYTF. CDR3 in DNA: TGTGCCAGCAGCTTAGGGCGGGACAGGGCGACTAACTATGGCTACACCTTC.

The chain employs TRBV4-3 and TRBJ1-4, with 8 bases matching TRBD1. From germline, CDR1 is LGHNA and CDR2 YSLEER. This CDR3 is 15 amino acids long. J gave up 8 bases and V 4 bases, and 9 bases lay outside the gene matches. DNA of the CDR3: TGCGCCAGCAGCCCGTTCGGACAGGGTCGGGAAAAACTGTTTTTT. The encoded protein is CASSPFGQGREKLFF.

The chain employs TRBV2 and TRBJ2-5; 7 bases line up with TRBD2. The V gene end was trimmed by 4 bases and the J gene end by 0 bases; junction bases not matched to a gene: 5. CDR3 length equals 15 residues. Per germline, CDR1 SNHLY and CDR2 FYNNEI. In DNA, the CDR3 is TGTGCCAGCAGTGCAAGCGGGACGTACCAAGAGACCCAGTACTTC. The encoded protein is CASSASGTYQETQYF.

The chain joins TRBV19 to TRBJ2-1; TRBD2 agrees at 14 bases. The CDR3 loop spans 18 amino acids. Germline V gene lookup returns CDR1 LNHDA and CDR2 SQIVND (reference sequence). The trim removed 5 bases at V and 7 bases at J, leaving 13 bases unmatched. The CDR3 region has the DNA TGTGCCAGTAGTCCAGGGAGGACTAGCGGGGGGCAGAGGAATGAGCAGTTCTTC. Amino acid sequence: CASSPGRTSGGQRNEQFF.

This chain connects TRBV6-4 to TRBJ2-7, with TRBD2 identical over 12 bases. Germline values: CDR1 MRHNA, CDR2 SNTAGT. V dropped 7 bases and J dropped 1; count of bases not matched to a gene: 2. This CDR3 has 14 amino acids. CDR3 DNA sequence: TGTGCCAGCACCGGGACTAGCGGGTCCTACGAGCAGTACTTC. As protein: CASTGTSGSYEQYF.

V usage is TRBV28 and J usage is TRBJ1-4; D gene ambiguous. The CDR3 runs 15 residues. The ends were cut back, 1 base at V and 2 bases at J, with 8 bases in the middle. The germline CDR1 and CDR2 sequences are MDHEN and SYDVKM. CDR3 region: CASSLYGRTNEKLFF. As DNA, the CDR3 is TGTGCCAGCAGTTTATATGGGAGGACTAATGAAAAACTGTTTTTT.

The V call is TRBV4-3, the J call TRBJ2-7; 10 bases fit TRBD1. Unmatched junction bases numbered 9, after V lost 2 bases and J lost 5 bases. Germline V gene data show CDR1 as LGHNA and CDR2 as YSLEER. The CDR3 is 16 residues long. The CDR3 DNA reads TGCGCCAGCAGCCAAACTCCCGGGACAGGGGACGACGAGCAGTACTTC. Translated: CASSQTPGTGDDEQYF.

The chain links TRBV23-1 to TRBJ2-5; 16 nucleotides match TRBD2. TRBV23-1 is marked as an open reading frame, function uncertain. The junction had 23 bases not matched to a gene; V was cut back by 2 bases and J by 5 bases. This CDR3 has 23 amino acids. The CDR3 here is CASSQSHDARGLAGGGGQETQYF. The CDR3 DNA reads TGCGCCAGCAGTCAAAGCCATGATGCCCGGGGACTAGCGGGAGGGGGTGGCCAGGAGACCCAGTACTTC.

This clone has only one observation. This chain joins TRBV7-2 and TRBJ2-3, with TRBD2 identical over 10 bases. The CDR3 consists of 17 residues. Germline loops: CDR1 SGHTA, CDR2 FQGNSA. V lost 3 bases to trimming and J lost 4 bases; unmatched junction nucleotides: 10. The CDR3 loop is CASSFRLAGLTADTQYF. In DNA form, the CDR3 reads TGTGCCAGCAGCTTCCGACTAGCGGGCCTCACAGCAGATACGCAGTATTTT.

The V and J genes are TRBV7-2 and TRBJ1-1; D unresolved. CDR1 SGHTA and CDR2 FQGNSA come from the germline V gene. V was trimmed by 3 bases and J by 12 bases, leaving 14 bases between them. CDR3 length: 12 amino acids. The CDR3 reads CASSLDDGFPFF. The CDR3 DNA reads TGTGCCAGCAGCTTGGACGACGGCTTCCCTTTCTTT. Using reference TRBV7-2 and TRBJ1-1 for the parts outside the CDR3, the full variable domain is GAGVSQSPSNKVTEKGKDVELRCDPISGHTALYWYRQSLGQGLEFLIYFQGNSAPDKSGLPSDRFSAERTGGSVSTLTIQRTQQEDSAVYLCASSLDDGFPFFGQGTRLTVV.

The chain uses TRBV29-1 and TRBJ2-1; D is possibly TRBD2 (6 bases). CDR1 is SQVTM and CDR2 is ANQGSEA in the germline V gene. The CDR3 length is 13 residues. V was cut by 5 bases and J by 7 bases, with 15 bases left in between. CDR3 coding DNA: TGCAGCGTTAGCCGGAGGAGGGAAAATGAGCAGTTCTTC. As protein: CSVSRRRENEQFF.

The V and J genes are TRBV5-1 and TRBJ2-7; 11 bases fit TRBD1. The junction had 5 bases not matched to a gene; V was cut back by 4 bases and J by 5 bases. CDR3 length: 14 residues. Germline CDR1 and CDR2: SGHRS and YFSETQ. The CDR3 DNA reads as TGCGCCAGCAGCGCTGGACAGGGGGCCCACGAGCAGTACTTC. The encoded protein is CASSAGQGAHEQYF. Complete variable domain (other parts from reference TRBV5-1 and TRBJ2-7): KAGVTQTPRYLIKTRGQQVTLSCSPISGHRSVSWYQQTPGQGLQFLFEYFSETQRNKGNFPGRFSGRQFSNSRSEMNVSTLELGDSALYLCASSAGQGAHEQYFGPGTRLTVT.

Concerning this clone: At one boundary the junction diverges from the germline segment, which might be a read error. The rearrangement joins TRBV12-5 to TRBJ2-7; TRBD2 is a possible D gene (5 bases). This CDR3 region has 10 residues. Germline V CDR1 and CDR2: LGHNT, FRNRAP. The CDR3 DNA reads TGTGCTAGCCCCTCAGACTATCCTCACTTC. It translates to CASPSDYPHF. The full variable domain, rest sourced from reference TRBV12-5 and TRBJ2-7, is DARVTQTPRHKVTEMGQEVTMRCQPILGHNTVFWYRQTMMQGLELLAYFRNRAPLDDSGMPKDRFSAEMPDATLATLKIQPSEPRDSAVYFCASPSDYPHFGPGTRLTVT.

This chain connects TRBV4-1 to TRBJ2-1; no firm D call. The CDR3 sequence is 17 residues long. With 2 bases removed from V and 14 bases from J, the gap between germline ends came to 28 bases. Germline values: CDR1 MGHRA, CDR2 YSYEKL. Here the CDR3 reads CASSQKAGLVLLPPEFF. Here the CDR3 DNA reads TGCGCCAGCAGCCAAAAGGCCGGGCTAGTTCTCCTCCCCCCGGAGTTCTTC.